The source of this T cell receptor beta chain is a study of blood T cell repertoires in COVID-19. Turning to the study itself: Specimens from acute and convalescent COVID-19 originated in the United States, Italy and Spain. PBMCs, B-cell-depleted T cells, or T cells were the source of the cDNA or gDNA that made up the material.

In the source study's methods: Amplifying reference gene primers gave estimates of nucleated cell counts. Data came from immunoSEQ multiplex PCR; TCRdb stores just in-frame clones and leaves some out. The D gene and trimming were derived from the DNA, and the V and J assignments and clone size from that table. The sample comprises 180,000 or so clones, about 89% of which are singletons, and around 2.5% rests with the top ten. Germline V gene sequence: CDR1 MDHEN, CDR2 SYDVKM. The CDR3 contains 12 residues. V lost 5 bases, J lost 4 bases, and 8 bases lay in between. The sequence was obtained from a man between 35 and 55 years old with active or convalescent COVID-19. What was sequenced was peripheral blood. V is TRBV28 and J is TRBJ1-2; D gene uncertain. The CDR3 protein is CASSPVAYGYTF. The CDR3 DNA sequence: TGTGCCAGCAGTCCCGTGGCCTATGGCTACACCTTC.